The rows below give T cell receptor beta chains drawn from one sample of a study of long-term antiretroviral therapy in people with HIV. The table came from immunoSEQ multiplex PCR; TCRdb's copy has only in-frame clones and leaves some out. The sample holds more than 20,000 clones, approximately 90% seen once. The sequenced sample was unsorted PBMCs, obtained 1.9 years after starting antiretroviral therapy. The receptors stem from a woman under 40 with HIV. Both conserved end residues are part of each CDR3. D genes are given only for firm matches. Only some rows state a clone size, as once, few, many or a class for expanded clones.

v_call: TRBV5-6
d_call: TRBD1
clone_size: .
j_call: TRBJ1-2
cdr3_aa: CASSTRGGAFYGYTF
cdr3_nt: TGTGCCAGCAGCACCAGAGGGGGCGCCTTCTATGGCTACACCTTC

v_call: TRBV2
d_call: TRBD1
clone_size: .
j_call: TRBJ2-5
cdr3_aa: CASRTGGAGETQYF
cdr3_nt: TGTGCCAGCAGGACAGGGGGCGCCGGGGAGACCCAGTACTTC

v_call: TRBV7-7
d_call: TRBD1
clone_size: .
j_call: TRBJ2-2
cdr3_aa: CASSLGGQGIVAGELFF
cdr3_nt: TGTGCCAGCAGCTTAGGGGGACAGGGAATAGTCGCCGGGGAGCTGTTTTTT

v_call: TRBV10-3
d_call: TRBD1
clone_size: .
j_call: TRBJ1-3
cdr3_aa: CAIRGQGADTIYF
cdr3_nt: TGTGCCATCAGGGGACAGGGGGCGGACACCATATATTTT

v_call: TRBV6-6
d_call: .
clone_size: few
j_call: TRBJ1-3
cdr3_aa: CASSYSSAVTGNTIYF
cdr3_nt: TGTGCCAGCAGTTACTCGTCAGCAGTAACTGGAAACACCATATATTTT

v_call: TRBV4-1
d_call: .
clone_size: .
j_call: TRBJ1-2
cdr3_aa: CASSQPNLGHGESYTF
cdr3_nt: TGCGCCAGCAGCCAACCTAATTTGGGACACGGAGAGAGCTACACCTTC

v_call: TRBV4-1
d_call: TRBD1
clone_size: .
j_call: TRBJ1-2
cdr3_aa: CASSHSRTGIYGYTF
cdr3_nt: TGCGCCAGCAGCCATTCCCGGACAGGGATCTATGGCTACACCTTC

v_call: TRBV27
d_call: .
clone_size: .
j_call: TRBJ1-5
cdr3_aa: CASSLEYSNQPQHF
cdr3_nt: TGTGCCAGCAGTCTAGAGTATAGCAATCAGCCCCAGCATTTT

v_call: TRBV30
d_call: .
clone_size: .
j_call: TRBJ1-1
cdr3_aa: CAWRARTLDTEAFF
cdr3_nt: TGTGCCTGGAGGGCGAGGACCCTAGACACTGAAGCTTTCTTT

v_call: TRBV5-5
d_call: TRBD2
clone_size: .
j_call: TRBJ2-3
cdr3_aa: CASSGGSGADTQYF
cdr3_nt: TGTGCCAGCAGCGGGGGTAGCGGGGCAGATACGCAGTATTTT

v_call: TRBV7-6
d_call: .
clone_size: .
j_call: TRBJ1-4
cdr3_aa: CASGRAEGEKLFF
cdr3_nt: TGTGCCAGCGGAAGGGCCGAAGGTGAAAAACTGTTTTTT

v_call: TRBV6-1
d_call: .
clone_size: .
j_call: TRBJ1-3
cdr3_aa: CASSEGGGNTIYF
cdr3_nt: TGTGCCAGCAGTGAGGGGGGAGGAAACACCATATATTTT

v_call: TRBV2
d_call: .
clone_size: .
j_call: TRBJ2-1
cdr3_aa: CASAGVGLGNEQFF
cdr3_nt: TGTGCCAGTGCGGGCGTGGGGCTGGGCAATGAGCAGTTCTTC

v_call: TRBV6-5
d_call: .
clone_size: once
j_call: TRBJ2-2
cdr3_aa: CASRSNTGELFF
cdr3_nt: TGTGCCAGCAGGTCGAACACCGGGGAGCTGTTTTTT

v_call: TRBV5-6
d_call: .
clone_size: .
j_call: TRBJ2-2
cdr3_aa: CASSSGLEAGELFF
cdr3_nt: TGTGCCAGCAGCTCCGGACTGGAAGCCGGGGAGCTGTTTTTT

v_call: TRBV5-1
d_call: TRBD1
clone_size: .
j_call: TRBJ2-5
cdr3_aa: CASSSSGTGETQYF
cdr3_nt: TGCGCCAGCAGCTCCTCCGGGACAGGGGAGACCCAGTACTTC

v_call: TRBV7-2
d_call: .
clone_size: few
j_call: TRBJ1-5
cdr3_aa: CASTRAGGRQPQHF
cdr3_nt: TGTGCCAGCACAAGAGCGGGGGGACGGCAGCCCCAGCATTTT

v_call: TRBV19
d_call: .
clone_size: .
j_call: TRBJ2-2
cdr3_aa: CASSIWVGELFF
cdr3_nt: TGTGCCAGTAGTATCTGGGTGGGGGAGCTGTTTTTT

v_call: TRBV2
d_call: .
clone_size: .
j_call: TRBJ1-5
cdr3_aa: CASNPFGDRDQPQHF
cdr3_nt: TGTGCCAGCAACCCATTCGGGGATAGGGATCAGCCCCAGCATTTT

v_call: TRBV5-1
d_call: .
clone_size: .
j_call: TRBJ1-5
cdr3_aa: CASSLEGRNQPQHF
cdr3_nt: TGCGCCAGCAGCTTGGAGGGACGAAATCAGCCCCAGCATTTT

v_call: TRBV19
d_call: TRBD1
clone_size: .
j_call: TRBJ1-2
cdr3_aa: CASSIGRQGANGYTF
cdr3_nt: TGTGCCAGTAGTATCGGGCGACAGGGGGCAAATGGCTACACCTTC

v_call: TRBV6-1
d_call: .
clone_size: .
j_call: TRBJ1-1
cdr3_aa: CASSEHGTVNTEAFF
cdr3_nt: TGTGCCAGCAGTGAGCACGGGACGGTGAACACTGAAGCTTTCTTT

v_call: TRBV4-1
d_call: .
clone_size: .
j_call: TRBJ1-3
cdr3_aa: CASSQGGLGNTIYF
cdr3_nt: TGCGCCAGCAGCCAAGGGGGGCTGGGAAACACCATATATTTT

v_call: TRBV5-1
d_call: TRBD1
clone_size: .
j_call: TRBJ1-1
cdr3_aa: CASETGRVSTEAFF
cdr3_nt: TGCGCCAGTGAGACAGGGAGGGTATCCACTGAAGCTTTCTTT

v_call: TRBV7-9
d_call: TRBD1
clone_size: .
j_call: TRBJ1-4
cdr3_aa: CASSLNRGLEKLFF
cdr3_nt: TGTGCCAGCAGCTTAAACAGGGGGCTCGAAAAACTGTTTTTT

v_call: TRBV7-9
d_call: .
clone_size: .
j_call: TRBJ1-1
cdr3_aa: CAIRGKEDRNTEAFF
cdr3_nt: TGTGCCATCAGAGGGAAAGAGGACAGGAACACTGAAGCTTTCTTT

v_call: TRBV5-8
d_call: .
clone_size: .
j_call: TRBJ1-6
cdr3_aa: CARRGTPSLNNSPLHF
cdr3_nt: TGTGCCAGGAGAGGGACCCCAAGTTTAAATAATTCACCCCTCCACTTT

v_call: TRBV7-3
d_call: .
clone_size: .
j_call: TRBJ2-7
cdr3_aa: CASSLVLGPASEQYF
cdr3_nt: TGTGCCAGCAGCTTAGTTTTAGGCCCCGCCTCCGAGCAGTACTTC

v_call: TRBV25-1
d_call: .
clone_size: .
j_call: TRBJ2-7
cdr3_aa: CASSEPSGPPYEQYF
cdr3_nt: TGTGCCAGCAGTGAACCCTCGGGACCGCCGTACGAGCAGTACTTC

v_call: TRBV6-5
d_call: .
clone_size: .
j_call: TRBJ2-3
cdr3_aa: CASTGASDTQYF
cdr3_nt: TGTGCCAGCACTGGGGCCTCAGATACGCAGTATTTT

v_call: TRBV28
d_call: .
clone_size: .
j_call: TRBJ1-1
cdr3_aa: CASTWPGFGTEAFF
cdr3_nt: TGTGCCAGCACCTGGCCAGGGTTTGGCACTGAAGCTTTCTTT

v_call: TRBV29-1
d_call: .
clone_size: .
j_call: TRBJ1-3
cdr3_aa: CSVEMPLGAISGNTIYF
cdr3_nt: TGCAGCGTTGAAATGCCGCTCGGGGCCATCTCTGGAAACACCATATATTTT

v_call: TRBV4-2
d_call: TRBD2
clone_size: .
j_call: TRBJ2-1
cdr3_aa: CASSRLTSGGTKINEQFF
cdr3_nt: TGTGCCAGCAGCCGACTGACTAGCGGGGGGACGAAAATCAATGAGCAGTTCTTC

v_call: TRBV11-2
d_call: .
clone_size: once
j_call: TRBJ2-3
cdr3_aa: CATVQTGFASADTQYF
cdr3_nt: TGTGCCACGGTTCAGACAGGCTTCGCCTCTGCAGATACGCAGTATTTT

v_call: TRBV9
d_call: .
clone_size: .
j_call: TRBJ1-1
cdr3_aa: CASSVIRAGTEAFF
cdr3_nt: TGTGCCAGCAGCGTAATTAGGGCAGGGACTGAAGCTTTCTTT

v_call: TRBV5-4
d_call: .
clone_size: .
j_call: TRBJ1-3
cdr3_aa: CASSLRAGNTIYF
cdr3_nt: TGTGCCAGCAGCTTGAGGGCTGGAAACACCATATATTTT

v_call: TRBV18
d_call: .
clone_size: .
j_call: TRBJ1-4
cdr3_aa: CASSQEYATNEKLFF
cdr3_nt: TGTGCCAGCTCACAGGAATATGCAACTAATGAAAAACTGTTTTTT

v_call: TRBV6-5
d_call: TRBD1
clone_size: few
j_call: TRBJ1-2
cdr3_aa: CASSSQARAGGYGYTF
cdr3_nt: TGTGCCAGCAGTTCCCAAGCAAGAGCAGGGGGGTATGGCTACACCTTC

v_call: TRBV6-5
d_call: .
clone_size: once
j_call: TRBJ2-1
cdr3_aa: CASSSSYIGEQFF
cdr3_nt: TGTGCCAGCAGTTCGTCTTATATAGGTGAGCAGTTCTTC

v_call: TRBV2
d_call: .
clone_size: .
j_call: TRBJ1-2
cdr3_aa: CASINGGDYGYTF
cdr3_nt: TGTGCCAGCATTAACGGGGGTGACTATGGCTACACCTTC

v_call: TRBV6-1
d_call: .
clone_size: .
j_call: TRBJ1-1
cdr3_aa: CASSSKGTTEAFF
cdr3_nt: TGTGCCAGCAGTAGCAAAGGGACCACTGAAGCTTTCTTT

v_call: TRBV5-1
d_call: .
clone_size: .
j_call: TRBJ1-2
cdr3_aa: CASRPATGFNYGYTF
cdr3_nt: TGCGCCAGCAGACCGGCGACAGGTTTTAACTATGGCTACACCTTC

v_call: TRBV10-2
d_call: .
clone_size: .
j_call: TRBJ2-5
cdr3_aa: CASSERLAGETQYF
cdr3_nt: TGCGCCAGCAGTGAGAGGCTAGCCGGGGAGACCCAGTACTTC

v_call: TRBV5-6
d_call: .
clone_size: once
j_call: TRBJ1-5
cdr3_aa: CASSLRKNSNQPQHF
cdr3_nt: TGTGCCAGCAGCTTGAGGAAAAATAGCAATCAGCCCCAGCATTTT

v_call: TRBV9
d_call: .
clone_size: .
j_call: TRBJ1-1
cdr3_aa: CASSVGDKGTEAFF
cdr3_nt: TGTGCCAGCAGCGTAGGAGACAAGGGAACTGAAGCTTTCTTT

v_call: TRBV7-9
d_call: .
clone_size: .
j_call: TRBJ1-6
cdr3_aa: CASSLASGTYNSPLHF
cdr3_nt: TGTGCCAGCAGCTTAGCCTCCGGGACCTATAATTCACCCCTCCACTTT

v_call: TRBV6-1
d_call: .
clone_size: few
j_call: TRBJ1-2
cdr3_aa: CASSSGGTGHGYTF
cdr3_nt: TGTGCCAGCAGTTCCGGGGGCACAGGGCATGGCTACACCTTC

v_call: TRBV9
d_call: .
clone_size: .
j_call: TRBJ1-2
cdr3_aa: CASSSWGGIDGYTF
cdr3_nt: TGTGCCAGCAGCTCTTGGGGGGGTATTGATGGCTACACCTTC

v_call: TRBV6-5
d_call: TRBD1
clone_size: .
j_call: TRBJ1-3
cdr3_aa: CASSYSTGSGNTIYF
cdr3_nt: TGTGCCAGCAGTTACTCGACAGGGTCAGGAAACACCATATATTTT

v_call: TRBV6-5
d_call: .
clone_size: .
j_call: TRBJ1-2
cdr3_aa: CASSYSGGPYGYTF
cdr3_nt: TGTGCCAGCAGTTACTCGGGGGGCCCCTATGGCTACACCTTC

v_call: TRBV5-1
d_call: TRBD1
clone_size: .
j_call: TRBJ1-2
cdr3_aa: CASSSTGTGDGYTF
cdr3_nt: TGCGCCAGCAGCTCTACCGGGACAGGGGATGGCTACACCTTC

v_call: TRBV30
d_call: TRBD1
clone_size: .
j_call: TRBJ2-5
cdr3_aa: CAWRDRDQTQYF
cdr3_nt: TGTGCCTGGAGAGACAGGGACCAGACCCAGTACTTC

v_call: TRBV30
d_call: .
clone_size: .
j_call: TRBJ1-2
cdr3_aa: CAWTLDSAYGYTF
cdr3_nt: TGTGCCTGGACCCTGGACAGCGCCTATGGCTACACCTTC

v_call: TRBV19
d_call: TRBD2
clone_size: once
j_call: TRBJ2-2
cdr3_aa: CASSMGEGAGELFF
cdr3_nt: TGTGCCAGTAGTATGGGGGAGGGAGCCGGGGAGCTGTTTTTT

v_call: TRBV2
d_call: .
clone_size: .
j_call: TRBJ1-5
cdr3_aa: CASSDRGSQPQHF
cdr3_nt: TGTGCCAGCAGTGACAGGGGAAGCCAGCCCCAGCATTTT

v_call: TRBV25-1
d_call: TRBD1
clone_size: .
j_call: TRBJ1-1
cdr3_aa: CASSYRGPTEAFF
cdr3_nt: TGTGCCAGCAGTTACAGGGGCCCCACTGAAGCTTTCTTT

v_call: TRBV25-1
d_call: .
clone_size: .
j_call: TRBJ1-1
cdr3_aa: CASSDHRSGTEAFF
cdr3_nt: TGTGCCAGCAGTGATCACCGGAGTGGGACTGAAGCTTTCTTT

v_call: TRBV5-4
d_call: TRBD1
clone_size: .
j_call: TRBJ1-6
cdr3_aa: CASSLVTGGNSPLHF
cdr3_nt: TGTGCCAGCAGCTTGGTGACAGGGGGAAATTCACCCCTCCACTTT

v_call: TRBV5-4
d_call: .
clone_size: .
j_call: TRBJ1-1
cdr3_aa: CASSLVAGNTEAFF
cdr3_nt: TGTGCCAGCAGCTTGGTTGCGGGGAACACTGAAGCTTTCTTT